This is a list of T cell receptor beta chains from one sample in a study of OX40 agonist ivuxolimab in advanced cancers. Generated by immunoSEQ multiplex PCR, the TCRdb table keeps only in-frame clones and is missing some. The sample holds about 74,000 clones; roughly 83% are singletons and the top ten take around 2.1%. Sequences were derived from CD4+ or CD8+ T cells sorted from blood, sampled in a trial of the OX40 agonist ivuxolimab. The receptors were sampled from an adult with an advanced solid tumor such as melanoma, head and neck, liver or kidney cancer. Each CDR3 is given with its conserved first and last residue. A D gene is named only where the DNA matches it firmly. For some rows the clone size is stated as once, few or many, or as a class when expanded; others skip it.

j_call: TRBJ2-7; v_call: TRBV10-3; d_call: .; clone_size: .; cdr3_nt: TGTGCCTCAGGACAGCTGGGTTTAGAGCAGTACTTC; cdr3_aa: CASGQLGLEQYF
j_call: TRBJ2-2; v_call: TRBV7-3; d_call: .; clone_size: .; cdr3_nt: TGTGCCAGCAGCCAGAACTCCGGGGGGCTGTTTTTT; cdr3_aa: CASSQNSGGLFF
j_call: TRBJ1-5; v_call: TRBV18; d_call: .; clone_size: .; cdr3_nt: TGTGCCAGCTCACCAGGACTACAGGAGACCCAGCATTTT; cdr3_aa: CASSPGLQETQHF
j_call: TRBJ2-1; v_call: TRBV7-3; d_call: .; clone_size: .; cdr3_nt: TGTGCCAGCGGGGACTCTGGCTACAATGAGCAGTTCTTC; cdr3_aa: CASGDSGYNEQFF
j_call: TRBJ2-3; v_call: TRBV16; d_call: TRBD1; clone_size: .; cdr3_nt: TGTGCCAGCAGCGGGACAGGGGGAATAGATACGCAGTATTTT; cdr3_aa: CASSGTGGIDTQYF
j_call: TRBJ1-1; v_call: TRBV29-1; d_call: .; clone_size: .; cdr3_nt: TGCAGCGTTGGACAGCAAAATGAAGCTTTCTTT; cdr3_aa: CSVGQQNEAFF
j_call: TRBJ2-1; v_call: TRBV5-8; d_call: TRBD2; clone_size: .; cdr3_nt: TGTGCCAGCAGCTCGACTAGCGGGAGGCATGAGCAGTTCTTC; cdr3_aa: CASSSTSGRHEQFF
j_call: TRBJ1-6; v_call: TRBV9; d_call: .; clone_size: few; cdr3_nt: TGTGCCAGCAGCGTAGGCAACCAGATGGATATGTCACCCCTCCACTTT; cdr3_aa: CASSVGNQMDMSPLHF
j_call: TRBJ2-3; v_call: TRBV9; d_call: TRBD2; clone_size: .; cdr3_nt: TGTGCCAGCAGCTTTAGCGGGAGGAGTTTGTCAGATACGCAGTATTTT; cdr3_aa: CASSFSGRSLSDTQYF
j_call: TRBJ2-5; v_call: TRBV18; d_call: TRBD2; clone_size: .; cdr3_nt: TGTGCCAGCTCACCAACGGGGGGGCAAGAGACCCAGTACTTC; cdr3_aa: CASSPTGGQETQYF
j_call: TRBJ2-1; v_call: TRBV2; d_call: .; clone_size: .; cdr3_nt: TGTGCCAGCAAGTTCGCACAGTGGTCCTACAATGAGCAGTTCTTC; cdr3_aa: CASKFAQWSYNEQFF
j_call: TRBJ1-1; v_call: TRBV18; d_call: TRBD1; clone_size: few; cdr3_nt: TGTGCCAGCGAGGGACAGGGAGTCGCTGAAGCTTTCTTT; cdr3_aa: CASEGQGVAEAFF
j_call: TRBJ2-5; v_call: TRBV4-1; d_call: .; clone_size: .; cdr3_nt: TGCGCCAGCAGCCAATCCCCCCGGACAGACCAAGAGACCCAGTACTTC; cdr3_aa: CASSQSPRTDQETQYF
j_call: TRBJ2-2; v_call: TRBV7-2; d_call: .; clone_size: .; cdr3_nt: TGTGCCAGCAGCTCACACAATAGCGGACGCACCGGGGAGCTGTTTTTT; cdr3_aa: CASSSHNSGRTGELFF
j_call: TRBJ1-5; v_call: TRBV18; d_call: .; clone_size: .; cdr3_nt: TGTGCCAGCTCACTCCAGTCCCCACCAAGTCGTCAGCCCCAGCATTTT; cdr3_aa: CASSLQSPPSRQPQHF
j_call: TRBJ2-6; v_call: TRBV9; d_call: .; clone_size: .; cdr3_nt: TGTGCCAGCAGCGTAGCGCGGACAGCCCTCTCTGGGGCCAACGTCCTGACTTTC; cdr3_aa: CASSVARTALSGANVLTF
j_call: TRBJ1-1; v_call: TRBV14; d_call: .; clone_size: .; cdr3_nt: TGTGCCAGCAGCCAAGTACTGGGGTACACTGAAGCTTTCTTT; cdr3_aa: CASSQVLGYTEAFF
j_call: TRBJ1-1; v_call: TRBV28; d_call: .; clone_size: .; cdr3_nt: TGTGCCAGCAGTTTATACCAAGGGGGCACTGAAGCTTTCTTT; cdr3_aa: CASSLYQGGTEAFF
j_call: TRBJ2-7; v_call: TRBV6-5; d_call: .; clone_size: .; cdr3_nt: TGTGCCAGCAGTTACTCTGGAGCTAAGCAGTACTTC; cdr3_aa: CASSYSGAKQYF
j_call: TRBJ2-2; v_call: TRBV30; d_call: TRBD1; clone_size: few; cdr3_nt: TGTGCCTGCCGGACAGGACCAACCGGGGAGCTGTTTTTT; cdr3_aa: CACRTGPTGELFF
j_call: TRBJ2-7; v_call: TRBV6-5; d_call: .; clone_size: .; cdr3_nt: TGTGCCAGCAGTTACCGGGACGAGCAGTACTTC; cdr3_aa: CASSYRDEQYF
j_call: TRBJ1-3; v_call: TRBV28; d_call: .; clone_size: .; cdr3_nt: TGTGCCAGCAGGCTGTGGGGGACGGGAGGAAACACCATATATTTT; cdr3_aa: CASRLWGTGGNTIYF
j_call: TRBJ1-1; v_call: TRBV10-3; d_call: TRBD1; clone_size: .; cdr3_nt: TGTGCCAGCAGCTTACAGGGGGCAACTGAAGCTTTCTTT; cdr3_aa: CASSLQGATEAFF
j_call: TRBJ1-6; v_call: TRBV7-9; d_call: .; clone_size: .; cdr3_nt: TGTGCCAGCAGCTCAATCGGGACGGATTATAATTCACCCCTCCACTTT; cdr3_aa: CASSSIGTDYNSPLHF
j_call: TRBJ1-5; v_call: TRBV5-1; d_call: .; clone_size: .; cdr3_nt: TGCGCCAGCAGCTTAGGAGGGATTGGCAATCAGCCCCAGCATTTT; cdr3_aa: CASSLGGIGNQPQHF
j_call: TRBJ1-2; v_call: TRBV10-3; d_call: .; clone_size: .; cdr3_nt: TGTGCCATCAGCGGGACCTCCTATGGCTACACCTTC; cdr3_aa: CAISGTSYGYTF
j_call: TRBJ2-7; v_call: TRBV7-2; d_call: TRBD2; clone_size: few; cdr3_nt: TGTGCCAGCAGCTCAAGGACTAGCGGGAGGGTTACCTACGAGCAGTACTTC; cdr3_aa: CASSSRTSGRVTYEQYF
j_call: TRBJ1-2; v_call: TRBV15; d_call: .; clone_size: once; cdr3_nt: TGTGCCACCAGCACATACGAGGGGCCTCGGTATGGCTACACCTTC; cdr3_aa: CATSTYEGPRYGYTF
j_call: TRBJ2-1; v_call: TRBV28; d_call: .; clone_size: .; cdr3_nt: TGTGCCAGCAGCGGAAGGGTGTATGAGCAGTTCTTC; cdr3_aa: CASSGRVYEQFF
j_call: TRBJ2-1; v_call: TRBV5-1; d_call: TRBD2; clone_size: .; cdr3_nt: TGCGCCAGCAGCGGGGGGGAGGCCTACAATGAGCAGTTCTTC; cdr3_aa: CASSGGEAYNEQFF
j_call: TRBJ2-5; v_call: TRBV19; d_call: .; clone_size: once; cdr3_nt: TGTGCCAGTAGTATAGCGGGGGCGGGAGAGACCCAGTACTTC; cdr3_aa: CASSIAGAGETQYF
j_call: TRBJ2-1; v_call: TRBV6-6; d_call: .; clone_size: once; cdr3_nt: TGTGCCAGCAGTTACCGGAGGGGAGGAAATGAGCAGTTCTTC; cdr3_aa: CASSYRRGGNEQFF
j_call: TRBJ2-7; v_call: TRBV6-1; d_call: TRBD1; clone_size: .; cdr3_nt: TGTGCCAGCAGCAGGGACAGGAGATACGAGCAGTACTTC; cdr3_aa: CASSRDRRYEQYF
j_call: TRBJ1-1; v_call: TRBV7-9; d_call: .; clone_size: .; cdr3_nt: TGTGCCAGCAGCTTATTCGGCAGGGTCAGGACTGAAGCTTTCTTT; cdr3_aa: CASSLFGRVRTEAFF
j_call: TRBJ2-1; v_call: TRBV11-3; d_call: TRBD1; clone_size: once; cdr3_nt: TGTGCCAGCAGCCGGACAGGGGGTTTGAATGAGCAGTTCTTC; cdr3_aa: CASSRTGGLNEQFF
j_call: TRBJ2-5; v_call: TRBV15; d_call: .; clone_size: few; cdr3_nt: TGTGCCACCAGCAGAGATTTCGGGGACGGAATGACCCAGTACTTC; cdr3_aa: CATSRDFGDGMTQYF
j_call: TRBJ1-2; v_call: TRBV7-2; d_call: TRBD1; clone_size: .; cdr3_nt: TGTGCCAGCAATTCCTACAGGGGTGGAGGCTACACCTTC; cdr3_aa: CASNSYRGGGYTF
j_call: TRBJ2-3; v_call: TRBV7-2; d_call: TRBD1; clone_size: once; cdr3_nt: TGTGCCAGCAGGCGGGACAGGGGTTCAGATACGCAGTATTTT; cdr3_aa: CASRRDRGSDTQYF
j_call: TRBJ1-2; v_call: TRBV11-2; d_call: .; clone_size: .; cdr3_nt: TGTGCCAGCAGCGCCCACCGGGGGGGTAACTATGGCTACACCTTC; cdr3_aa: CASSAHRGGNYGYTF
j_call: TRBJ1-3; v_call: TRBV13; d_call: .; clone_size: .; cdr3_nt: TGTGCCAGCAGCCCCGGGCCCCAAAACACCATATATTTT; cdr3_aa: CASSPGPQNTIYF
j_call: TRBJ2-3; v_call: TRBV4-2; d_call: .; clone_size: .; cdr3_nt: TGTGCCATCCCGTTGAGCCCTACTATGAGCAACCTCACAGATACGCAGTATTTT; cdr3_aa: CAIPLSPTMSNLTDTQYF
j_call: TRBJ2-7; v_call: TRBV28; d_call: .; clone_size: .; cdr3_nt: TGTGCCGGATCGGGGGAGTTGGTCTACGAGCAGTACTTC; cdr3_aa: CAGSGELVYEQYF
j_call: TRBJ2-1; v_call: TRBV12-5; d_call: .; clone_size: .; cdr3_nt: TGTGCTAGTGGTCCGGACAGACTCAACAATGAGCAGTTCTTC; cdr3_aa: CASGPDRLNNEQFF
j_call: TRBJ2-5; v_call: TRBV7-2; d_call: TRBD2; clone_size: .; cdr3_nt: TGTGCCAGCAGCTTAAGACTAGCGGACCTCCAAGAGACCCAGTACTTC; cdr3_aa: CASSLRLADLQETQYF
j_call: TRBJ2-3; v_call: TRBV19; d_call: TRBD1; clone_size: .; cdr3_nt: TGTGCCAGTAGTGAGGGGGCTGGTACGCAGTATTTT; cdr3_aa: CASSEGAGTQYF
j_call: TRBJ1-4; v_call: TRBV27; d_call: TRBD1; clone_size: .; cdr3_nt: TGTGCCAGCAGGGGGACAGGGCGTGAAAAACTGTTTTTT; cdr3_aa: CASRGTGREKLFF
j_call: TRBJ1-5; v_call: TRBV13; d_call: .; clone_size: .; cdr3_nt: TGTGCCAGCAGCTTAGGACAGGGAGGGGGTCAGCCCCAGCATTTT; cdr3_aa: CASSLGQGGGQPQHF
j_call: TRBJ2-7; v_call: TRBV5-1; d_call: .; clone_size: .; cdr3_nt: TGCGCCAGCAGCCCTAAAGACAGTTCCTACGAGCAGTACTTC; cdr3_aa: CASSPKDSSYEQYF
j_call: TRBJ2-7; v_call: TRBV9; d_call: TRBD1; clone_size: .; cdr3_nt: TGTGCCAGCAGCGCACTCCCGGGACAGGGGGTGGACGAGCAGTACTTC; cdr3_aa: CASSALPGQGVDEQYF
j_call: TRBJ1-6; v_call: TRBV19; d_call: .; clone_size: .; cdr3_nt: TGTGCCAGTAGTATGACTCGGGTCCCTAATTCACCCCTCCACTTT; cdr3_aa: CASSMTRVPNSPLHF